The rows below give T cell receptor beta chains drawn from one sample of a study of cytomegalovirus exposure and HLA in healthy donors. Assay used: immunoSEQ multiplex PCR; TCRdb lists only in-frame clones, some missing. The sample yields around 120,000 clones, 81% seen once. The sequenced sample was PBMCs. The receptors derive from a woman in her twenties or thirties in good health and CMV-seronegative. Each CDR3 is given with its conserved first and last residue. Each record gives: CDR3 protein, J gene, V gene.

CDR3aa: CASSFNRGLRGQPQHF
j_gene: TRBJ1-5
v_gene: TRBV28

CDR3aa: CASSLGGGENTEAFF
j_gene: TRBJ1-1
v_gene: TRBV7-9

CDR3aa: CASSEMAGESYNEQFF
j_gene: TRBJ2-1
v_gene: TRBV2

CDR3aa: CASSIGQEAFF
j_gene: TRBJ1-1
v_gene: TRBV5-1

CDR3aa: CASSPREGYTEAFF
j_gene: TRBJ1-1
v_gene: TRBV5-4

CDR3aa: CASSGGTGGRNTEAFF
j_gene: TRBJ1-1
v_gene: TRBV10-1

CDR3aa: CASSQERGDFYEQYF
j_gene: TRBJ2-7
v_gene: TRBV4-3

CDR3aa: CASRDRESPHSYEQYF
j_gene: NA
v_gene: TRBV28

CDR3aa: CASSLMQGAHTQYF
j_gene: TRBJ2-3
v_gene: TRBV28

CDR3aa: CASSFMAGHGYTF
j_gene: TRBJ1-2
v_gene: TRBV28

CDR3aa: CASRIAGTDTQYF
j_gene: TRBJ2-3
v_gene: TRBV6-1

CDR3aa: CASSIVGLEAFF
j_gene: TRBJ1-1
v_gene: TRBV19

CDR3aa: CASSLGAVAGAYEQYF
j_gene: TRBJ2-7
v_gene: TRBV7-9

CDR3aa: CASSPRRLETGYTF
j_gene: TRBJ1-2
v_gene: TRBV27

CDR3aa: CASSDSDSPYNEQFF
j_gene: TRBJ2-1
v_gene: TRBV6-4

CDR3aa: CASSLARGGTEAFF
j_gene: TRBJ1-1
v_gene: TRBV28

CDR3aa: CASSLPAGVVSYNEQFF
j_gene: TRBJ2-1
v_gene: TRBV5-6

CDR3aa: CASSQDQQNEQFF
j_gene: TRBJ2-1
v_gene: TRBV4-3

CDR3aa: CASSFGNREKLFF
j_gene: TRBJ1-4
v_gene: TRBV28

CDR3aa: CASSPKRVTTGELFF
j_gene: TRBJ2-2
v_gene: TRBV11-2

CDR3aa: CASSLDSSTLSGGYTF
j_gene: TRBJ1-2
v_gene: TRBV5-1

CDR3aa: CASSQEGRGEQYF
j_gene: TRBJ2-7
v_gene: TRBV4-1

CDR3aa: CASSLKGSDRGISNQPQHF
j_gene: TRBJ1-5
v_gene: TRBV27

CDR3aa: CASSSSLRGAYEQYF
j_gene: TRBJ2-7
v_gene: TRBV13

CDR3aa: CASSPLQIANTGELFF
j_gene: TRBJ2-2
v_gene: TRBV27

CDR3aa: CASSRTGENTIYF
j_gene: TRBJ1-3
v_gene: TRBV5-1

CDR3aa: CASSYGRGLYQPQHF
j_gene: TRBJ1-5
v_gene: TRBV28

CDR3aa: CASSPASGGDQPQHF
j_gene: TRBJ1-5
v_gene: TRBV18

CDR3aa: CASSEVGGNQETQYF
j_gene: TRBJ2-5
v_gene: TRBV6-1

CDR3aa: CASSIEAGTGAQHF
j_gene: TRBJ1-5
v_gene: TRBV19

CDR3aa: CASSPTGTEAYEQYF
j_gene: TRBJ2-7
v_gene: TRBV7-6

CDR3aa: CASAWGIDEKLFF
j_gene: TRBJ1-4
v_gene: TRBV27

CDR3aa: CASSFDREETQYF
j_gene: TRBJ2-5
v_gene: TRBV7-7

CDR3aa: CASSLGVGSENIQYF
j_gene: TRBJ2-4
v_gene: TRBV7-2

CDR3aa: CASSLTSGNSYNEQFF
j_gene: TRBJ2-1
v_gene: TRBV11-3

CDR3aa: CASKLAGGGETQYF
j_gene: TRBJ2-5
v_gene: TRBV6-1

CDR3aa: CASSSGQGHEKLFF
j_gene: TRBJ1-4
v_gene: TRBV6-1

CDR3aa: CAWRPGLAGNEQFF
j_gene: TRBJ2-1
v_gene: TRBV30

CDR3aa: CASSSGQGVTGELFF
j_gene: TRBJ2-2
v_gene: TRBV28

CDR3aa: CASSNWRGSTDTQYF
j_gene: TRBJ2-3
v_gene: TRBV21-1

CDR3aa: CASRRPGSGNTGELFF
j_gene: TRBJ2-2
v_gene: TRBV10-2

CDR3aa: CSVARLYEETQYF
j_gene: TRBJ2-5
v_gene: TRBV29-1

CDR3aa: CASRQGSRLAEAFF
j_gene: TRBJ1-1
v_gene: TRBV2

CDR3aa: CASSPTGDGNTEAFF
j_gene: TRBJ1-1
v_gene: TRBV7-9

CDR3aa: CAISVLAGTDTQYF
j_gene: TRBJ2-3
v_gene: TRBV10-3

CDR3aa: CASSESTSGIYEQYF
j_gene: TRBJ2-7
v_gene: TRBV10-2

CDR3aa: CASSGRATTTDTQYF
j_gene: TRBJ2-3
v_gene: TRBV6-1

CDR3aa: CASSDGDWSTTGELFF
j_gene: TRBJ2-2
v_gene: TRBV9

CDR3aa: CASSPRQGAIAVTIYF
j_gene: TRBJ1-3
v_gene: TRBV28

CDR3aa: CAISELNGGSGANVLTF
j_gene: TRBJ2-6
v_gene: TRBV10-3

CDR3aa: CAWSPGQGGNTIYF
j_gene: TRBJ1-3
v_gene: TRBV30

CDR3aa: CAGRPFTNTEAFF
j_gene: TRBJ1-1
v_gene: TRBV2

CDR3aa: CASSLGPGGPNQPQHF
j_gene: TRBJ1-5
v_gene: TRBV11-2

CDR3aa: CASSQRDSNQPQHF
j_gene: TRBJ1-5
v_gene: TRBV16

CDR3aa: CASSLSRGLTDTQYF
j_gene: TRBJ2-3
v_gene: TRBV2

CDR3aa: CASSRVEDTQYF
j_gene: TRBJ2-3
v_gene: TRBV5-1

CDR3aa: CASGRAVYEQYF
j_gene: TRBJ2-7
v_gene: TRBV5-8

CDR3aa: CASSDSGGTFPYEQYF
j_gene: TRBJ2-7
v_gene: TRBV10-1

CDR3aa: CASSLRGRYGTDTQYF
j_gene: TRBJ2-3
v_gene: TRBV11-2